This T cell receptor beta chain was identified in a study of response to subunit inactivated influenza vaccine. In TCRdb, the RT-PCR reads were re-called with MiXCR into one record per CDR3 protein. The sample has around 710,000 distinct CDR3 sequences; approximately 15% are singletons. The germline V gene encodes CDR1 SEHNR and CDR2 FQNEAQ (reference sequence). This CDR3 comprises 14 residues. With 5 bases removed from V and 9 bases from J, the gap between germline ends came to 17 bases. General observations from the study: The authors put forward the suggestion that each seasonal influenza vaccination may bring in only a limited number of new T cells.

This clonotype was observed a few times. The target antigen is unknown. The source is a man aged 50 to 59 who received an inactivated influenza vaccine. This rearrangement joins TRBV7-9 to TRBJ2-1; possible D gene TRBD2, 5 bases. This sample comprised PBMCs from blood, obtained 14 to 15 days before vaccination. The DNA for the CDR3 is TGTGCCAGCAGCCCACCCGAGGGTTCCGTTGAGCAGTTCTTC. This translates into CASSPPEGSVEQFF.